Following are 21 T cell receptor beta chains from one sample sequenced in a study of T cells in Graves' hyperthyroidism and ophthalmopathy. The TCR beta CDR3 regions underwent amplification using RNA transcripts as the source. HTBI primers were employed in a first-round RT-PCR of the TCR CDR3. One entry per CDR3 protein, called by TCRdb with MiXCR from the multiplex PCR reads. The repertoire includes 250,000 to 400,000 distinct CDR3 sequences, roughly an eighth of them detected once, and approximately 35% sits in the top ten. The source material was blood. The origin of the receptors is a woman in her thirties or forties with Graves' ophthalmopathy.

To note about this clonotype: The junction shows a germline mismatch at one end, possibly a read error. The chain uses TRBV15 and TRBJ1-2, with a weak D call TRBD1 (5 bases). Germline values: CDR1 LNHNV, CDR2 YYDKDF (reference sequence). This CDR3 contains 15 residues. CDR3 sequence reads: CATSKRDLTNYGYAF. DNA for the CDR3: TGTGCCACCAGCAAGCGGGACCTGACTAACTATGGCTACGCCTTC.

The chain recombines TRBV30 with TRBJ1-3; 7 bases map to TRBD1. This CDR3 contains 14 residues. J was trimmed by 5 bases and V by 5 bases; bases with no gene match: 9. Germline-derived CDR1 and CDR2 are GTSNPN and SVGIG (reference sequence). CDR3 sequence: CAWGYRGPRNTIYF. In nucleotides, the CDR3 is TGTGCCTGGGGCTATAGGGGGCCGCGAAACACCATATATTTT.

The table lists this clonotype with many counts. The gene calls are TRBV5-1 and TRBJ2-3, with D hard to call. V was clipped by 1 base and J by 0 bases, with 12 bases between them. The CDR3 loop spans 16 amino acids. Germline CDR1 reads SGHRS; CDR2 reads YFSETQ. CDR3 in amino acids: CASSLFQTKSTDTQYF. The CDR3 DNA reads TGCGCCAGCAGCTTGTTTCAGACAAAGAGCACAGATACGCAGTATTTT.

At least ten counts were recorded for this clonotype. V and J are TRBV4-1 and TRBJ2-7, with TRBD2 matching over 8 bases. Per the germline V gene, CDR1 is MGHRA and CDR2 is YSYEKL. Trimming took 3 bases from V and 4 from J; bases not matched to a gene: 11. The CDR3 consists of 16 residues. In nucleotides, the CDR3 is TGCGCCAGCAGCCAGACAGACCGGGGGGGAAGGTACGAGCAGTACTTC. Translation: CASSQTDRGGRYEQYF.

A note on this clonotype: Since a much larger clone is just one base distant, this may be a read error. This chain uses TRBV10-2 with TRBJ2-7; D not certain. Germline assignment: CDR1 WSHSY and CDR2 SAAADI. This CDR3 comprises 12 residues. CDR3 sequence (DNA): TGCGTCAGCAGAGTCAGTTCTTACGAGCAGTACTTC. Protein: CVSRVSSYEQYF.

V gene TRBV10-3 combines with J gene TRBJ2-7; the D gene is possibly TRBD1 (6 bases). The V gene lost 9 bases and the J gene lost 5 bases, with 11 bases spanning the gap. This CDR3 comprises 11 residues. The germline gives CDR1 ENHRY, CDR2 SYGVKD. CDR3 sequence (DNA): TGTGCCATGTCAACAGGGCACGAGCAGTACTTC. Translated: CAMSTGHEQYF.

This clonotype has at least ten counts. The V call is TRBV20-1, the J call TRBJ2-1; tentative D call: TRBD2 (5 bases). The V end was cut by 6 bases, the J end by 1 base, with 10 bases between. The CDR3 is made up of 13 amino acids. Germline V gene lookup returns CDR1 DFQATT and CDR2 SNEGSKA (reference sequence). The CDR3 sequence: CSAVSGSYNEQFF. CDR3 DNA: TGCAGTGCGGTGAGCGGTTCCTACAATGAGCAGTTCTTC.

The table lists this clonotype with many counts. This chain uses TRBV20-1 with TRBJ2-7; D gene ambiguous. The V and J ends lost 5 bases and 0 bases respectively, with 2 bases between them. Per the germline V gene, CDR1 is DFQATT and CDR2 is SNEGSKA (reference sequence). The CDR3 covers 10 residues. The CDR3 loop is CSAVSYEQYF. CDR3 coding DNA: TGCAGTGCTGTCTCCTACGAGCAGTACTTC.

The chain has TRBV4-2 and TRBJ2-5; 13 nucleotides align to TRBD2. The CDR3 runs 16 residues. Germline assignment: CDR1 LGHNA and CDR2 YNFKEQ. With 4 bases clipped from V and 3 bases from J, the junction kept 5 bases outside the gene matches. The DNA of the CDR3 is TGTGCCAGCAGCCTAACGACTAGCGGGGGGAAAGAGACCCAGTACTTC. Residues: CASSLTTSGGKETQYF.

This clonotype was counted at least ten times. V and J are TRBV20-1 and TRBJ1-2; D is possibly TRBD1 (5 bases). Trimming stripped 2 bases from V and 4 bases from J, with 23 bases between. The germline V gene has CDR1 DFQATT and CDR2 SNEGSKA (reference sequence). This CDR3 spans 17 amino acids. CDR3 amino acids: CSARPIGPLQDSYGYTF. CDR3 bases: TGCAGTGCTAGACCCATTGGGCCGTTACAGGATAGCTATGGCTACACCTTC.

The table lists this clonotype with many counts. In nucleotides, the CDR3 is TGTGCCAGCAGCCGGACCCACGGGACAGCCTCCTACGAGCAGTACTTC. Amino acids: CASSRTHGTASYEQYF. The chain uses TRBV12-3 or TRBV12-4 and TRBJ2-7, with TRBD1 identical over 7 bases. V gave up 6 bases and J gave up 0 bases; unmatched junction bases: 11. The CDR3 contains 16 residues.

Many counts were recorded for this clonotype. The J gene is TRBJ1-5, the V gene TRBV28; weak D call: TRBD1 (6 bases). Per the germline V gene, CDR1 is MDHEN and CDR2 is SYDVKM. The CDR3 spans 15 residues. Trimming left V 7 bases short and J 2 bases short, with 15 bases between. CDR3 nucleotide sequence: TGTGCCAGCAACGGGGGGGCAAGGGGCAATCAGCCCCAGCATTTT. Its protein product is CASNGGARGNQPQHF.

This clonotype was seen at least ten times. The rearrangement uses TRBV29-1 and TRBJ2-5; TRBD2 matches at 7 bases. Germline CDR1 reads SQVTM; CDR2 reads ANQGSEA. V lost 4 bases and J lost 4; bases outside the gene matches: 9. This CDR3 has 14 amino acids. In DNA form, the CDR3 reads TGCAGCGTTGGGGGGGAGGGCCTGGGAGAGACCCAGTACTTC. It codes for CSVGGEGLGETQYF.

In this sample, this clonotype turned up a few times. This chain connects TRBV19 to TRBJ2-7, with 7 bases fitting TRBD1. Per the germline V gene, CDR1 is LNHDA and CDR2 is SQIVND (reference sequence). The V and J ends lost 3 bases and 3 bases, in that order; junction bases with no gene match: 2. The CDR3 is 13 residues long. The CDR3 bases are TGTGCCAGTAGTATTCGGGACAGCTACGAGCAGTACTTC. This translates into CASSIRDSYEQYF.

The CDR3 DNA is TGTGCCAGCAGCCAAGTAGACAGGGAGCAGTTCTTC. Translating it yields CASSQVDREQFF. V usage is TRBV3-1 and J usage is TRBJ2-1, with a possible D match to TRBD1 (6 bases). Germline-derived CDR1 and CDR2 are LGHDT and YNNKEL (reference sequence). V dropped 1 base and J dropped 10 bases, with 8 bases sitting between them. CDR3 length: 12 amino acids.

The V call is TRBV10-3, the J call TRBJ1-1; 9 bases are shared with TRBD1. Germline V lookup: CDR1 ENHRY, CDR2 SYGVKD. With V trimmed by 4 bases and J by 8 bases, 2 bases remained unmatched. The CDR3 consists of 12 residues. For the CDR3, the DNA is TGTGCCATCAGTGCCGGGACAGGGGAAGCTTTCTTT. It yields the protein CAISAGTGEAFF.

There are many counts of this clonotype. This CDR3 reads CASSGTGTAEAFF. The CDR3 DNA reads TGTGCCAGCAGCGGGACGGGAACCGCTGAAGCTTTCTTT. The chain uses TRBV5-5 and TRBJ1-1, with a possible D match to TRBD1 (5 bases). With 4 bases removed from V and 6 bases from J, the gap between germline ends came to 13 bases. The CDR3 covers 13 residues. Germline lookup yields CDR1 SGHKS and CDR2 YYEKEE (reference sequence).

This clonotype showed up just a few times. The V and J genes are TRBV6-2 or TRBV6-3 and TRBJ1-1; D is uncertain. This CDR3 contains 14 residues. Trimming cost V 2 bases and J 4 bases, with 11 bases left between them. The germline V gene has CDR1 MNHEY and CDR2 SVGEGT. The DNA for the CDR3 is TGTGCCAGCAGTTACGCCAGGTTGAGCACTGAAGCTTTCTTT. It codes for CASSYARLSTEAFF.

The V and J genes are TRBV5-1 and TRBJ1-4; no definite D call. Germline CDR1 and CDR2: SGHRS and YFSETQ. V lost 2 bases and J lost 8, with 4 bases in between. This CDR3 has 11 residues. The CDR3 spells CASSFPEKLFF. In DNA, the CDR3 is TGCGCCAGCAGCTTCCCCGAAAAACTGTTTTTT.

The CDR3 loop reads CASSEGVLNRGLCQFF. CDR3 DNA: TGTGCCAGCAGTGAAGGAGTCCTAAATCGGGGACTGTGCCAGTTCTTC. This chain uses TRBV6-1 with TRBJ2-1; tentative D call: TRBD2 (6 bases). The CDR3 length is 16 residues. Between the trimmed V and J ends, which lost 1 base and 13 bases, there was a span of 23 bases. Germline V gene lookup returns CDR1 MNHNS and CDR2 SASEGT.

In its sample, this clonotype was seen many times. The chain carries TRBV10-3 and TRBJ2-2; D possibly corresponds to TRBD2 (5 bases). The V gene lost 2 bases and the J gene lost 3 bases, with 10 bases spanning the gap. CDR1 and CDR2 (germline): ENHRY, SYGVKD. The CDR3 totals 15 residues. The CDR3 protein is CAISERVGDTGELFF. CDR3 DNA sequence: TGTGCCATCAGTGAGAGGGTCGGGGACACCGGGGAGCTGTTTTTT.